The T cell receptor (beta chain) described here comes from a study of shared clonotypes between healthy human individuals. The CDR3 spans 16 residues. Germline CDR1 and CDR2: SGHAT and FQDESV (reference sequence). The V segment lost 1 base and the J segment 5 bases; nucleotides outside the gene matches: 8. Healthy adults negative for HIV, lacking recent acute infections or vaccinations, served as donors. About this clone: Its antigen remains unknown.

Study findings and constraints: Only blood samples were collected, and tissue repertoires likely differ.

Running of the assay took place at deep level. Unsorted PBMC samples were amplified in replicate PCRs containing roughly 300 ng DNA, about 30,000 T cell genomes. This table comes from immunoSEQ multiplex PCR, and its TCRdb copy is limited to in-frame clones, with some not included. The table has about 490,000 clones, approximately 82% seen once; the top ten hold around 11%. Sequencing used PBMCs. The receptor comes from a middle-aged woman in good health. Some clones in this sample may be carry-over from other donors' samples. This sequence joins TRBV11-1 and TRBJ2-7; 10 nucleotides align to TRBD1. CDR3 sequence reads: CASSLGMGQGNDEQYF. CDR3 nucleotides: TGTGCCAGCAGCTTAGGGATGGGACAGGGGAACGACGAGCAGTACTTC. The variable domain in full, with the rest retrieved from reference TRBV11-1 and TRBJ2-7, is EAEVAQSPRYKITEKSQAVAFWCDPISGHATLYWYRQILGQGPELLVQFQDESVVDDSQLPKDRFSAERLKGVDSTLKIQPAELGDSAMYLCASSLGMGQGNDEQYFGPGTRLTVT.